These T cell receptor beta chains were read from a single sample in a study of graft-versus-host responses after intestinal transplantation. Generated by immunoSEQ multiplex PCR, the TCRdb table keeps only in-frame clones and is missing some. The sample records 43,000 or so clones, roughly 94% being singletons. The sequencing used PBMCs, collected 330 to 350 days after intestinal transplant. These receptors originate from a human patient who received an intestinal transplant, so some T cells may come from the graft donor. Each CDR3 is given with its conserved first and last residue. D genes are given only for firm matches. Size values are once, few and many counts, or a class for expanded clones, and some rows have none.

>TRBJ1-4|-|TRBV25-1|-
CASIGGFNEKLFF
TGTGCCAGCATTGGAGGGTTTAATGAAAAACTGTTTTTT
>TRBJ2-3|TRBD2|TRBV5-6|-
CASSFPAGVADTQYF
TGTGCCAGCAGCTTTCCGGCGGGAGTGGCAGATACGCAGTATTTT
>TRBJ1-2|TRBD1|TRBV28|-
CASTLLDRAGYTF
TGTGCCAGCACCTTACTAGACAGGGCTGGCTACACCTTC
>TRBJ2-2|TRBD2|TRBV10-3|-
CAIRGGGTNMTGELFF
TGTGCCATCCGGGGGGGTGGGACAAACATGACCGGGGAGCTGTTTTTT
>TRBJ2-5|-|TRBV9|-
CASSTHRAQETQYF
TGTGCCAGCAGCACCCACAGGGCCCAAGAGACCCAGTACTTC
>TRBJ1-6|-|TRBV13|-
CASSSRTDWDSPLHF
TGTGCCAGCAGCTCGAGGACGGATTGGGATTCACCCCTCCACTTT
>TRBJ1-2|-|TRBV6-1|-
CASSGRIWGGRRTTYGYTF
TGTGCCAGCAGTGGGAGGATTTGGGGGGGCAGGCGGACGACCTATGGCTACACCTTC
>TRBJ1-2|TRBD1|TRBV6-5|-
CASRAGTGPFGYTF
TGTGCCAGCAGGGCCGGGACAGGACCTTTTGGCTACACCTTC
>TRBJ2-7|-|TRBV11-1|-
CASSFYPGFYYEQYF
TGTGCCAGCAGCTTTTATCCGGGATTCTACTACGAGCAGTACTTC
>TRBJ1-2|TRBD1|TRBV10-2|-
CASSETFTGGNYGYTF
TGCGCCAGCAGTGAGACCTTCACAGGGGGAAACTATGGCTACACCTTC
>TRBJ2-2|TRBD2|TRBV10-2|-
CASSGLAGGLTGELFF
TGCGCTAGCAGTGGCCTAGCGGGGGGGCTCACCGGGGAGCTGTTTTTT
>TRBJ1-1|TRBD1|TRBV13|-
CASSPGGGAAEAFF
TGTGCCAGCAGCCCAGGGGGCGGAGCGGCTGAAGCTTTCTTT
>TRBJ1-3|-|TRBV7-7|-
CASSLGPSSGNTIYF
TGTGCCAGCAGCTTAGGACCCAGCTCTGGAAACACCATATATTTT
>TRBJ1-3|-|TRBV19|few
CASSEGDGYSGNTIYF
TGTGCCAGTAGTGAAGGGGACGGGTACTCTGGAAACACCATATATTTT
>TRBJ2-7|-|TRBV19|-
CASSDPIERQEQYF
TGTGCCAGTAGTGACCCTATCGAGCGTCAGGAGCAGTACTTC
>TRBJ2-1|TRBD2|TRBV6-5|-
CASSYLAGDEQFF
TGTGCCAGCAGTTATTTAGCGGGCGATGAGCAGTTCTTC
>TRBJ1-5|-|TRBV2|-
CASSDNLRDEHF
TGTGCCAGCAGTGATAATCTCCGGGACGAGCATTTT
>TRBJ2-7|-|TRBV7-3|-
CASSLTPSTPQYF
TGTGCCAGCAGCTTAACCCCCTCGACGCCGCAGTACTTC
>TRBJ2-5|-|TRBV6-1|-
CASRDPWAYQETQYF
TGTGCCAGCAGGGACCCTTGGGCATATCAAGAGACCCAGTACTTC
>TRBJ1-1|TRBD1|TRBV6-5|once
CASSETGVNTEAFF
TGTGCCAGCAGCGAGACAGGGGTGAACACTGAAGCTTTCTTT
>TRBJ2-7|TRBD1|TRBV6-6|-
CASTPRGLASYEQYF
TGTGCCAGCACCCCAAGGGGGCTAGCTAGCTACGAGCAGTACTTC
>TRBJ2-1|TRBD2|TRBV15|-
CATSAPAGGTYNEQFF
TGTGCCACCAGCGCGCCAGCGGGGGGCACCTACAATGAGCAGTTCTTC
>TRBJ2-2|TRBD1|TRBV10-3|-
CAISLDRLTGELFF
TGTGCCATCAGTCTGGACAGGCTCACCGGGGAGCTGTTTTTT
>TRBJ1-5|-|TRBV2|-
CASRHREGNLGAQHF
TGTGCCAGCAGGCACAGGGAGGGGAATTTAGGAGCCCAGCATTTT
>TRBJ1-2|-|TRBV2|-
CASSGQTNYGYTF
TGTGCCAGCAGTGGACAGACGAACTATGGCTACACCTTC
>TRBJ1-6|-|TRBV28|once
CATPGRDGSPLHF
TGTGCCACCCCGGGGAGGGATGGTTCACCCCTCCACTTT
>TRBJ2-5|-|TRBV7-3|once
CASSLRGARETQYF
TGTGCCAGCAGCTTAAGGGGGGCCAGAGAGACCCAGTACTTC
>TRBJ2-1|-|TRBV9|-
CASSVVGGSHEQFF
TGTGCCAGCAGCGTAGTCGGTGGAAGCCATGAGCAGTTCTTC
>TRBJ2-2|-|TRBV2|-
CASNRGGQLDTGELFF
TGTGCCAGCAATCGGGGGGGACAGCTGGACACCGGGGAGCTGTTTTTT
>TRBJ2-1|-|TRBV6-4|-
CASSLHRENYNEQFF
TGTGCCAGCAGCCTACACAGGGAGAATTACAATGAGCAGTTCTTC
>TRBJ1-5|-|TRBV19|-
CASRSYSNQPQHF
TGTGCCAGTCGGTCGTATAGCAATCAGCCCCAGCATTTT
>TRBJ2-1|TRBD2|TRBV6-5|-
CASGSGRGGEQFF
TGTGCCAGCGGAAGCGGGAGGGGGGGTGAGCAGTTCTTC
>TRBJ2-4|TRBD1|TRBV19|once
CASGTGGAKNIQYF
TGTGCCAGTGGGACAGGGGGCGCCAAAAACATTCAGTACTTC
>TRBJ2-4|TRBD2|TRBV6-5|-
CASSLSGGALDIQYF
TGTGCCAGCAGTTTGAGCGGGGGGGCCCTGGACATTCAGTACTTC
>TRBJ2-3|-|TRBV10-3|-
CAISEKEDTQYF
TGTGCCATCAGTGAGAAAGAAGATACGCAGTATTTT
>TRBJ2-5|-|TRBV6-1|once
CASSYGPLEETQYF
TGTGCCAGCAGTTATGGACCTCTGGAGGAGACCCAGTACTTC
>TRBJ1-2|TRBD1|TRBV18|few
CASSPRTGFNYGYTF
TGTGCCAGCTCACCTCGGACAGGGTTTAACTATGGCTACACCTTC
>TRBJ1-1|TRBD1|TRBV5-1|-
CASSLQGTTEAFF
TGCGCCAGCAGCTTACAGGGGACCACTGAAGCTTTCTTT
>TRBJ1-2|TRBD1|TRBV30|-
CAWSVPGQGYGYTF
TGTGCCTGGAGTGTACCGGGACAGGGCTATGGCTACACCTTC
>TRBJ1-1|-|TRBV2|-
CASSEEVLSPFLSNTEAFF
TGTGCCAGCAGTGAAGAGGTCTTGAGCCCTTTTTTATCGAACACTGAAGCTTTCTTT
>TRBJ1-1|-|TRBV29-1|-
CSVAGATEAFF
TGCAGCGTTGCAGGGGCGACTGAAGCTTTCTTT
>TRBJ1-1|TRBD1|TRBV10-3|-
CATRGQNVLVDTEAFF
TGTGCCACGAGGGGACAGAACGTTTTAGTTGACACTGAAGCTTTCTTT
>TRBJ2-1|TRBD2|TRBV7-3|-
CASSLRDSGLTNYNEQFF
TGTGCCAGCAGCTTACGGGACTCGGGACTAACCAACTACAATGAGCAGTTCTTC
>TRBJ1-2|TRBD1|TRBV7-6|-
CASSPGDRGDGYTF
TGTGCCAGCAGCCCCGGGGACAGGGGGGATGGCTACACCTTC
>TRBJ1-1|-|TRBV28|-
CASSHKSKNTEAFF
TGTGCCAGCAGTCACAAATCCAAGAACACTGAAGCTTTCTTT
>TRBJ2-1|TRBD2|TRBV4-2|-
CASSQDSSSGGYNEQFF
TGTGCCAGCAGCCAAGATTCGAGTAGCGGGGGATATAATGAGCAGTTCTTC
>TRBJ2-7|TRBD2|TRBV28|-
CASSPGLAGYEQYF
TGTGCCAGCAGCCCGGGACTAGCGGGGTACGAGCAGTACTTC
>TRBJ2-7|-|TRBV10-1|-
CASSDQKVSLGNEQYF
TGCGCCAGCAGTGACCAGAAGGTTAGTCTGGGGAACGAGCAGTACTTC
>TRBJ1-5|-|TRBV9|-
CASSDGSRGSNQPQHF
TGTGCCAGCAGCGATGGATCCCGCGGCAGCAATCAGCCCCAGCATTTT
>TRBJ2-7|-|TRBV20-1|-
CSAAQGYEQYF
TGCAGTGCTGCACAGGGCTACGAGCAGTACTTC
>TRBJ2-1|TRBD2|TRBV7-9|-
CASSWTSMDEQFF
TGTGCCAGCAGCTGGACTAGCATGGATGAGCAGTTCTTC
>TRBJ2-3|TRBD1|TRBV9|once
CASSVATGDYDTQYF
TGTGCCAGCAGCGTGGCGACAGGGGATTATGATACGCAGTATTTT
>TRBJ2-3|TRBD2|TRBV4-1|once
CASSQDPGGAADTQYF
TGCGCCAGCAGCCAAGACCCGGGGGGGGCCGCAGATACGCAGTATTTT
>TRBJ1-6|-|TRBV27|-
CASSSQGNPPLHF
TGTGCCAGCAGTTCTCAGGGCAACCCACCCCTCCACTTT